Following are 24 T cell receptor beta chains from one sample sequenced in a study of early stage breast cancer tumors. Generated by immunoSEQ multiplex PCR, the TCRdb table keeps only in-frame clones and is missing some. Among 45,000 to 60,000 clones listed, around nine tenths were seen once. Sequenced material: blood. All receptors derive from a person aged 65 to 79 with breast cancer.

The chain couples TRBV7-6 to TRBJ1-1, with TRBD1 matching over 7 bases. The junction had 6 bases not matched to a gene; V was cut back by 5 bases and J by 0 bases. This CDR3 region has 15 residues. Germline CDR1 and CDR2: SGHVS and FNYEAQ. In nucleotides, the CDR3 is TGTGCCAGCAGCCCAGGGACAGCCATGAACACTGAAGCTTTCTTT. It encodes CASSPGTAMNTEAFF. The whole variable domain, remainder taken from reference TRBV7-6 and TRBJ1-1, is GAGVSQSPRYKVTKRGQDVALRCDPISGHVSLYWYRQALGQGPEFLTYFNYEAQQDKSGLPNDRFSAERPEGSISTLTIQRTEQRDSAMYRCASSPGTAMNTEAFFGQGTRLTVV.

The CDR3 loop is CASSLIPGRGQPQHF. The CDR3 nucleotides read TGTGCCAGCAGTTTGATTCCGGGCCGGGGACAGCCCCAGCATTTT. The chain combines TRBV27 with TRBJ1-5; D is ambiguous. Trimming took 3 bases from V and 7 from J, leaving 16 bases between them. Germline V gene sequence: CDR1 MNHEY, CDR2 SMNVEV (reference sequence). The CDR3 loop spans 15 amino acids.

The chain joins TRBV11-2 to TRBJ1-3; a weak D match, TRBD1 (6 bases). Trimming shortened V by 4 bases and J by 3 bases, and 13 bases separated the two germline ends. Germline CDR1 and CDR2: SGHAT and FQNNGV. The CDR3 runs to 15 residues. The DNA of the CDR3 is TGTGCCAGCAGCTCCTTGAGGGGGGGTGGAAACACCATATATTTT. Translating gives CASSSLRGGGNTIYF.

The V call is TRBV6-5, the J call TRBJ2-7, with D possibly being TRBD2 (6 bases). Trimming pared 7 bases from V and 0 bases from J, leaving 16 bases between. This CDR3 contains 15 residues. Germline values: CDR1 MNHEY, CDR2 SVGAGI. CDR3 coding DNA: TGTGCCAGCATGCTTAGCGGAGATTCCTCCTACGAGCAGTACTTC. This encodes CASMLSGDSSYEQYF.

This clone appeared a single time. The chain employs TRBV5-1 and TRBJ2-1, with D perhaps TRBD1 (5 bases). The CDR3 contains 15 residues. From germline, CDR1 is SGHRS and CDR2 YFSETQ. The V and J ends lost 7 bases and 4 bases respectively, with 18 bases between them. The CDR3 DNA sequence: TGCGCCAGCGCTCCCGAAGGGGCGGTATACAATGAGCAGTTCTTC. The encoded protein is CASAPEGAVYNEQFF.

The rearrangement links TRBV7-9 to TRBJ2-3; D gene unclear. The CDR3 is made up of 15 amino acids. CDR1 is SEHNR and CDR2 is FQNEAQ in the germline V gene (reference sequence). The germline V and J ends were trimmed by 4 bases and 2 bases, with 13 bases remaining between them. CDR3 nucleotides: TGTGCCAGCAGCTCATTCCTACCCATCACAGATACGCAGTATTTT. It specifies CASSSFLPITDTQYF.

This rearrangement joins TRBV4-3 to TRBJ2-7; tentatively, D is TRBD2 (6 bases). This CDR3 is built from 16 residues. Trimming pared 1 base from V and 2 bases from J, leaving 15 bases between. Looked up from germline, CDR1 is LGHNA and CDR2 is YSLEER. The CDR3 bases are TGCGCCAGCAGCCAAGTGCTAGCCGGGGGACCCTACGAGCAGTACTTC. Translation: CASSQVLAGGPYEQYF.

The chain is built from TRBV4-1 and TRBJ1-1; weak D call: TRBD1 (6 bases). Trimming left V 4 bases short and J 6 bases short, with 18 bases between. Germline CDR1 reads MGHRA; CDR2 reads YSYEKL. The CDR3 has 15 amino acids. The CDR3 DNA is TGCGCCAGCAGCCGCCAGGACAGCGCTGGCGCTGAAGCTTTCTTT. Encoded protein: CASSRQDSAGAEAFF.

The V and J genes are TRBV5-4 and TRBJ1-1; the D is unclear. The CDR3 is 14 amino acids. With 1 base removed from V and 1 base from J, the gap between germline ends came to 8 bases. In germline, CDR1 is SGHNT, CDR2 YYREEE (reference sequence). This CDR3 is CASSLYHRNTEAFF. In DNA form, the CDR3 reads TGTGCCAGCAGCTTGTATCACAGGAACACTGAAGCTTTCTTT.

The chain has TRBV28 and TRBJ1-1; 8 positions match TRBD1. This CDR3 contains 15 residues. The V segment lost 8 bases and the J segment 4 bases; nucleotides outside the gene matches: 12. Germline values: CDR1 MDHEN, CDR2 SYDVKM. DNA for the CDR3: TGTGCCAGCGTTATGTCACAGGGGGTGGGCACTGAAGCTTTCTTT. It encodes CASVMSQGVGTEAFF. Together with reference TRBV28 and TRBJ1-1, the CDR3 gives the full variable domain: DVKVTQSSRYLVKRTGEKVFLECVQDMDHENMFWYRQDPGLGLRLIYFSYDVKMKEKGDIPEGYSVSREKKERFSLILESASTNQTSMYLCASVMSQGVGTEAFFGQGTRLTVV.

This rearrangement joins TRBV7-2 to TRBJ2-5; 8 bases are shared with TRBD2. Germline assignment: CDR1 SGHTA and CDR2 FQGNSA. The length of the CDR3 is 16 residues. V shed 2 bases, J shed 5 bases, and the junction held 10 bases outside the gene matches. In DNA form, the CDR3 reads TGTGCCAGCAGCTTATCATTATCGGGGGGGCGGGAGACCCAGTACTTC. Translating gives CASSLSLSGGRETQYF.

The rearrangement uses TRBV7-9 and TRBJ1-2; 8 bases agree with TRBD1. CDR3 length: 15 residues. The junction had 5 bases not matched to a gene; V was cut back by 0 bases and J by 5 bases. CDR1 and CDR2 from the germline V gene are SEHNR and FQNEAQ (reference sequence). Written as DNA, the CDR3 is TGTGCCAGCAGCTTAGCGGGCAGGGGGCTTTATGGCTACACCTTC. Translated: CASSLAGRGLYGYTF.

The chain joins TRBV7-9 to TRBJ1-6, with D possibly being TRBD1 (5 bases). From germline, CDR1 is SEHNR and CDR2 FQNEAQ (reference sequence). This CDR3 is built from 15 residues. Trimming pared 4 bases from V and 7 bases from J, leaving 14 bases between. The CDR3 reads CASSSRQGGNSPLHF. Here the CDR3 DNA reads TGTGCCAGCAGCTCCCGCCAGGGCGGAAATTCACCCCTCCACTTT.

The rearrangement joins TRBV6-6 to TRBJ1-1, with 10 positions matching TRBD1. From germline, CDR1 is MNHNY and CDR2 SVGAGI (reference sequence). V was pared by 5 bases and J by 3 bases, with 3 bases of the junction left unmatched. The CDR3 contains 14 residues. The chain's CDR3 is CASSADRGDTEAFF. In DNA form, the CDR3 reads TGTGCCAGCAGTGCGGACAGGGGGGACACTGAAGCTTTCTTT.

This chain links TRBV5-1 with TRBJ2-5; weak D call: TRBD2 (7 bases). Germline loops: CDR1 SGHRS, CDR2 YFSETQ. The CDR3 has 17 residues. The V and J ends lost 1 base and 4 bases respectively, with 20 bases between them. For the CDR3, the DNA is TGCGCCAGCAGCTTGAGTGGGGGGGACACCTTGGGAGAGACCCAGTACTTC. As protein: CASSLSGGDTLGETQYF. The full variable domain, its missing parts supplied by reference TRBV5-1 and TRBJ2-5, is KAGVTQTPRYLIKTRGQQVTLSCSPISGHRSVSWYQQTPGQGLQFLFEYFSETQRNKGNFPGRFSGRQFSNSRSEMNVSTLELGDSALYLCASSLSGGDTLGETQYFGPGTRLLVL.

This sequence joins TRBV30 and TRBJ2-1; tentative D call: TRBD2 (5 bases). The CDR3 consists of 14 residues. Per germline, CDR1 GTSNPN and CDR2 SVGIG (reference sequence). V was shortened by 5 bases and J by 1 base, with 12 bases between the two germline ends. Here the CDR3 DNA reads TGTGCCTGGGGCGTCGGCGGGTCCTACAATGAGCAGTTCTTC. Amino acid sequence: CAWGVGGSYNEQFF.

This clone appeared a single time. The rearrangement uses TRBV23-1 and TRBJ2-7; D ambiguous. TRBV23-1 is filed as an ORF, its function uncertain. Trimming cost V 7 bases and J 4 bases, with 2 bases left between them. There are 9 residues in the CDR3. The CDR3 DNA sequence: TGCGCCAGCATATACGAGCAGTACTTC. Protein: CASIYEQYF.

The genes are TRBV6-1 and TRBJ1-2, with a possible D match to TRBD1 (6 bases). Trimming removed 6 bases at V and 3 bases at J, with 11 bases between. From germline, CDR1 is MNHNS and CDR2 SASEGT. This CDR3 has 13 amino acids. CDR3 sequence (DNA): TGTGCCAGCAGCGAGGGGGGGTACTATGGCTACACCTTC. Residues: CASSEGGYYGYTF.

The V call is TRBV18, the J call TRBJ1-3; D is unclear. Trimming stripped 1 base from V and 2 bases from J, with 9 bases between. The CDR3 runs 15 residues. CDR1 KGHSH and CDR2 LQKENI come from the germline V gene. The DNA of the CDR3 is TGTGCCAGCTCACCACGGGTGAGGCCTGGAAACACCATATATTTT. This encodes CASSPRVRPGNTIYF.

DNA for the CDR3: TGTGCCAGCAGCCAAGTACTTGTTCGAGCGGGGGGCTTCCAAGAGACCCAGTACTTC. Protein sequence: CASSQVLVRAGGFQETQYF. The V and J genes are TRBV4-2 and TRBJ2-5; 9 bases are a match to TRBD2. The V gene end was trimmed by 1 base and the J gene end by 1 base; junction bases not matched to a gene: 13. The CDR3 is 19 residues long. CDR1 and CDR2 from the germline V gene are LGHNA and YNFKEQ.

CDR3 in DNA: TGTGCCAGTAGCCCCGGGCAGGGTAGGACCGGGGAGCTGTTTTTT. Its protein is CASSPGQGRTGELFF. The rearrangement joins TRBV19 to TRBJ2-2; TRBD1 is a possible D gene (5 bases). V lost 6 bases and J lost 5, with 16 bases in between. The germline CDR1 and CDR2 sequences are LNHDA and SQIVND (reference sequence). The CDR3 extends over 15 amino acids.

This rearrangement joins TRBV5-1 to TRBJ1-1; TRBD1 might be the D (6 bases). Germline assignment: CDR1 SGHRS and CDR2 YFSETQ. The ends were cut back, 5 bases at V and 1 base at J, with 12 bases in the middle. The CDR3 totals 14 residues. The CDR3 DNA sequence: TGCGCCAGCAGTACGACAGGAGGGAACACTGAAGCTTTCTTT. It specifies CASSTTGGNTEAFF.

For the CDR3, the DNA is TGTGCCAGCAGCGATAGCGGGAGGCCCCGCTCCTACGAGCAGTACTTC. This codes for CASSDSGRPRSYEQYF. The rearrangement joins TRBV5-6 to TRBJ2-7; TRBD2 matches at 10 bases. The CDR3 consists of 16 residues. V was clipped by 4 bases and J by 0 bases; unmatched bases: 7. Germline CDR1 reads SGHDT; CDR2 reads YYEEEE.

This sequence joins TRBV7-2 and TRBJ2-7; 7 nucleotides line up with TRBD1. Germline V CDR1 and CDR2: SGHTA, FQGNSA. CDR3 length: 13 amino acids. Trimming cost V 5 bases and J 6 bases; bases outside gene matches: 7. CDR3 amino acids: CASSTSTGSEQYF. The CDR3 DNA sequence: TGTGCCAGCAGCACCTCGACAGGGAGCGAGCAGTACTTC.